This T cell receptor beta chain was found in a study of blood T cell repertoires in COVID-19. Study background: Both acute and convalescent COVID-19 samples were obtained from the United States, Italy and Spain. The analysed material was cDNA or gDNA that came from T cells, B-cell-depleted T cells, or PBMCs.

As originally analysed: Amplification from reference gene primers served as the basis for estimated nucleated cell counts. Sequencing used immunoSEQ multiplex PCR; TCRdb keeps in-frame clones, though not all of them. V and J calls and clone size follow that table, whereas D and trimming were derived from the DNA. The sample carries roughly 200,000 clones, about nine tenths recorded once. The CDR3 is 13 residues long. Germline lookup yields CDR1 MNHEY and CDR2 SVGAGI. V lost 3 bases and J lost 7; bases outside the gene matches: 2. This clone is a singleton in its sample. The receptor was derived from a man between 35 and 55 years old with acute or convalescent COVID-19. The chain carries TRBV6-5 and TRBJ2-4, with 8 positions matching TRBD2. Material: peripheral blood. DNA of the CDR3: TGTGCCAGCAGTTATCCGGGGGGGAACATTCAGTACTTC. Translation: CASSYPGGNIQYF.